This T cell receptor (beta chain) is from a study of CD8+ T cells in alopecia areata. Sorting separated CD4+ and CD8+ T cells out of PBMCs. Investigators isolated RNA and reverse transcribed it into cDNA to act as the sequencing template. Only in-frame clones appear in the TCRdb table, and some are missing; sequencing was by immunoSEQ multiplex PCR. The table has 200,000 to 250,000 clones, 50% to 70% seen once; the top ten hold just over 0.45%. Notes on the study in general: Affected scalp, especially in alopecia totalis/universalis, had a higher clonality than normal scalp did.

The CDR3 contains 11 residues. Trimming stripped 4 bases from V and 4 bases from J, with 8 bases between. CDR1 is SQVTM and CDR2 is ANQGSEA in the germline V gene. Concerning this clone: Its target is unknown.

The TCR originated in a human donor with alopecia areata. V and J are TRBV29-1 and TRBJ2-7, with a tentative D call TRBD2 (6 bases). The sequencing here drew on CD4+ T cells sorted from blood, taken at week 0. Here the CDR3 reads CSVAGRYEQYF. The CDR3 DNA sequence: TGCAGCGTTGCAGGGAGGTACGAGCAGTACTTC.